This is a list of T cell receptor beta chains from one sample in a study of STAT3 mutations in large granular lymphocyte leukemia. Repertoires were generated with immunoSEQ multiplex PCR, while TCRdb's copy carries only in-frame clones and drops some. Among over 15,000 clones listed, nearly 95% were seen once. Sequencing was performed on peripheral blood mononuclear cells. These receptors originate from a woman aged 50 to 60 with T-cell large granular lymphocyte leukemia. Some clones in this sample may be carry-over from other donors' samples. Both conserved end residues are trimmed from each CDR3. The order of the fields is V gene, clone size, CDR3 protein. Clone size is given for some rows only: seen once, a few or many times, or a class if the clone is expanded.

v_gene: TRBV7-9; abundance: -; CDR3aa: ASSSGGNSYY
v_gene: TRBV27; abundance: -; CDR3aa: ASSVRGPWGDTQY
v_gene: TRBV13; abundance: -; CDR3aa: ASSLRGGGYT
v_gene: TRBV5-5; abundance: -; CDR3aa: ASSLGRQGASGNTIY
v_gene: TRBV5-1; abundance: -; CDR3aa: ASSFSGASDTQY
v_gene: TRBV19; abundance: -; CDR3aa: ASRSRTEAF
v_gene: TRBV4-2; abundance: -; CDR3aa: ASSSTNTGELF
v_gene: TRBV11-2; abundance: -; CDR3aa: ASSLGDRFISPLH
v_gene: TRBV10-3; abundance: -; CDR3aa: AISVKREAYEQY
v_gene: TRBV11-2; abundance: -; CDR3aa: ASSLGPGKNYGYT
v_gene: TRBV19; abundance: few; CDR3aa: ASIRTGGDYGYT
v_gene: TRBV7-2; abundance: -; CDR3aa: ASKTGEYTDTQY
v_gene: TRBV2; abundance: -; CDR3aa: ASSEAGTTLGWQY
v_gene: TRBV29-1; abundance: -; CDR3aa: SVTGDHEQY
v_gene: TRBV7-9; abundance: -; CDR3aa: ASSYGLAGGPGELF
v_gene: TRBV7-3; abundance: -; CDR3aa: ASKAGANTGELF
v_gene: TRBV29-1; abundance: -; CDR3aa: SAGVMGTEAF
v_gene: TRBV29-1; abundance: -; CDR3aa: SVKGNEQF
v_gene: TRBV5-6; abundance: -; CDR3aa: ASSLDLGRNEKLF
v_gene: TRBV6-5; abundance: -; CDR3aa: ASSYSISVPTEKLF
v_gene: TRBV5-1; abundance: -; CDR3aa: ASSLPGVIYEQY
v_gene: TRBV5-1; abundance: -; CDR3aa: ASSSGQGAAEAF
v_gene: TRBV5-4; abundance: -; CDR3aa: ASSVHRGLGQETQY
v_gene: TRBV28; abundance: -; CDR3aa: ASSDSNQPQH
v_gene: TRBV28; abundance: -; CDR3aa: ASSLGAGRHGYT
v_gene: TRBV29-1; abundance: -; CDR3aa: SVAEGETQY
v_gene: TRBV21-1; abundance: -; CDR3aa: ASWSSMVPNEQF
v_gene: TRBV5-5; abundance: once; CDR3aa: ASSPVGGTEAF
v_gene: TRBV28; abundance: -; CDR3aa: ASENSGGTYEQY
v_gene: TRBV18; abundance: -; CDR3aa: ASSRASGSASYEQY
v_gene: TRBV30; abundance: -; CDR3aa: AWRRTSVYEQY
v_gene: TRBV12-5; abundance: medium-sized; CDR3aa: ASGPGTSGMTDTQY
v_gene: TRBV18; abundance: -; CDR3aa: ASSPRTGVSYEQY
v_gene: TRBV5-4; abundance: once; CDR3aa: ASRLRRGEQY
v_gene: TRBV5-1; abundance: -; CDR3aa: ASSLLWGSTDTQY
v_gene: TRBV2; abundance: -; CDR3aa: ASTPALDQPQH
v_gene: TRBV15; abundance: -; CDR3aa: ATSRIVNYEQY
v_gene: TRBV15; abundance: -; CDR3aa: ATSIGTSKETQY
v_gene: TRBV11-2; abundance: -; CDR3aa: ASSLFLAGAETQY
v_gene: TRBV7-9; abundance: -; CDR3aa: ASSLDRGEETQY
v_gene: TRBV28; abundance: -; CDR3aa: ASSLGSSTSNQPQH
v_gene: TRBV7-9; abundance: -; CDR3aa: ASSLDGARGNQPQH
v_gene: TRBV4-1; abundance: -; CDR3aa: ASSTLLAGPSRNQPQH
v_gene: TRBV18; abundance: -; CDR3aa: ASSQGTATEAF
v_gene: TRBV14; abundance: -; CDR3aa: ASSTLRLEHGDTQY
v_gene: TRBV7-3; abundance: -; CDR3aa: ASSLAGGQETQY
v_gene: TRBV5-1; abundance: -; CDR3aa: ASSLDPSRIGTDTQY
v_gene: TRBV18; abundance: -; CDR3aa: ASSPISSGRPTDTQY
v_gene: TRBV30; abundance: -; CDR3aa: AWNDLAGTDTQY
v_gene: TRBV13; abundance: -; CDR3aa: ASRHAGGDYEQY
v_gene: TRBV7-2; abundance: -; CDR3aa: ASSLVWQGGEAF
v_gene: TRBV29-1; abundance: -; CDR3aa: SVDLWDGYT